The entry below gives a single TCR beta chain sequence along with its context. No antigen is known for it. These data originate in a study of monozygotic twins with inflammatory bowel disease. Overall study results and limits: None of the different T cell subtypes could be distinguished from one another.

TCRdb reprocessed the 5' RACE reads, keeping one entry per CDR3 protein, no DNA. Recorded for this sample: some 160,000 distinct CDR3 sequences. This clonotype was sampled from a human donor with ulcerative colitis or Crohn's disease, or a healthy co-twin of an affected twin (not recorded which). The sequencing input was blood.

The CDR3 reads CASSKQLAGGGNEQFF. The V and J genes are TRBV25-1 and TRBJ2-1; as DNA is missing, the TRBD2 call by TCRdb cannot be tested. The CDR3 loop spans 16 amino acids. The germline V gene encodes CDR1 MGHDK and CDR2 SYGVNS.